The entry that follows covers one TCR beta chain sequence. The target of this receptor is not known. No base quality values were provided; no much bigger clone lies one nucleotide off. The source of the sample is a study of cytomegalovirus exposure and HLA in healthy donors listed by TCRdb under 2017. Regarding the study in general: In an earlier analysis of roughly 590 of the donors, roughly 300 Gb of sequence data and 100 million or so unique TCR beta sequences from roughly 200 million T cells were reported. An early release that covered several hundred HLA-typed donors contained around 300 gigabases of sequencing data and tens of millions of unique TCR sequences. Of the approximately 400 genotyped donors, approximately 82% fell in the genetic ancestry cluster associated with self-reported Caucasian donors. The study was designed to test whether signatures of past pathogen exposure could be identified by cataloging public T cell receptors. Using immunosequencing, the study profiled T cell repertoires from 666 subjects and related those repertoires to cytomegalovirus serostatus. In addition to the first cohort of approximately 650 subjects, a separate validation cohort of about 120 different subjects was used. The study combined high-throughput TCR immunosequencing, statistical association of individual TCRs with disease status, and machine learning to predict cytomegalovirus infection status. In a later analysis, previously published TCR beta repertoires from fewer than 750 donors were re-analyzed and high-resolution HLA genotyping was added so that TCR occurrence patterns could be studied. In the later analysis, no new phenotypic data were used to find candidate immune exposures; instead, reliance was placed on TCR beta sequences and their occurrence across donors. In an earlier analysis of 587 of the donors, high-throughput TCR beta sequencing was used to judge whether each TCR beta V gene segment behaved as functional or pseudogenic. Donor age, sex, ethnicity and CMV serostatus were compiled together with the repertoire data. A later genetic analysis used genome-wide SNP genotypes for about 65% of the roughly 700 donors, treating that subset as a discovery cohort. Every discovery cohort repertoire had been produced on one sequencing platform. Class I and class II HLA loci were covered by the typing at four-digit resolution. Typing coverage varied by locus: roughly 620-640 donors for A, B, C, DRB1 and DQB1; approximately 500 for DQA1; 600 to 610 for DPA1; some 470 for DPB1. About five DR-DQ haplotypes were treated as single units for association and clustering because of strong linkage in the cohort. On average, about 240,000 unique TCR beta nucleotide sequences were sequenced per donor among 300 to 500 genotyped donors of the cohort, with around 19% of those sequences being non-productive.

The cohort consisted of 666 healthy bone marrow donors. At the time of sampling, all cohort members were nominally healthy, though unrecorded immune exposures were likely present. The donor was CMV seronegative and belonged to the group of roughly 330 seronegative cohort members. A peripheral blood sample was collected from each donor, and TCR beta sequencing was performed on peripheral blood mononuclear cells. The Qiagen DNeasy Blood Extraction Kit was used to extract genomic DNA from the blood cell samples. The paper as a whole reports these results and caveats: In both the original and validation cohorts, the classifier was reported to diagnose cytomegalovirus status with high specificity and sensitivity. The 87-base-pair reads could not distinguish some IMGT-functional V segments, including TRBV6-2 and TRBV6-3, so those segments were excluded. The cohort was sequenced for TCR beta chains only, and without alpha or paired-chain data the features that could be detected were limited. A later analysis found that HLA-associated TCR beta chains were more clonally expanded and had lower generation probabilities than equally common non-associated chains. A later genetic analysis associated a missense DCLRE1C variant with V-gene and J-gene trimming of TCR beta chains, and an independent cohort replicated the association. A further reported finding was that TCR beta sequences accurately predicted the HLA-A and HLA-B alleles for most subjects in the first cohort. The study listed 150 to 200 TCR beta chains as associated with cytomegalovirus. Compared with the approximately 700-donor mean, donors in an Asian-associated ancestry cluster had fewer N-insertions in productive TCRs, according to a later genetic analysis. Linkage disequilibrium might explain the correlated functional status among segregating V segments, but an unknown experimental factor could not be ruled out. Assigning TCR associations to individual alleles was difficult when HLA alleles, especially DR and DQ, strongly co-occurred. CMV serostatus was the only immune exposure information available for the cohort. According to a later analysis, TCR association rates differed among HLA loci, with DRB1 alleles showing the most associated TCRs and HLA-C alleles showing the fewest. The earlier analysis of about 600 of the donors excluded approximately 17 rarely observed V segments, including chromosome 9 orphons, because counts were too low. A few of the identified cytomegalovirus-associated TCR beta chains were confirmed in vitro to be specific for cytomegalovirus antigens. Most TCR sequences were seen in very few donors, while some public TCRs were found in many individuals. Because HLA typing was missing for some donors at each locus, association tests included only the typed subset. A cluster of highly shared sequence variants was judged likely to be a technical artifact of the sequencing pipeline. In a later analysis, most CMV-associated TCR beta chains were found to appear HLA-restricted, with HLA associations seemingly driven largely by CMV exposure. Roughly uniform sequencing depth across donors was assumed in presence/absence analyses, although this assumption may not hold. The authors suggested that the approach could potentially be generalized to other disease states and immunological phenotypes. An earlier analysis of 587 of the donors showed that most TCR beta V segments appeared in productive rearrangements either about 90% or about 30% of the time, which broadly matched IMGT annotations. Specific HLA alleles were associated with more than 15,000 TCR beta sequences at a false discovery rate of 0.05 in a later analysis. In a later analysis, several top co-occurrence clusters were reported to appear linked to parvovirus B19, influenza, CMV and Epstein-Barr virus.

CDR3 length: 14 amino acids, cysteine to phenylalanine. Just the 42-base CDR3 DNA is kept, in frame starting at base 1. V lost 8 bases and J lost 0 bases; the stretch between them is 11 bases long. CDR1 and CDR2 are drawn from the germline V gene: MNHNS, SASEGT. Library preparation employed the immunoSEQ multiplex PCR assay. For the multiplex PCR, a mixture combining 60 forward primers for TCR Vbeta segments and 13 reverse primers for TCR Jbeta segments was used. Amplification of the CDR3 region of rearranged TCR beta genes was performed with a multiplex PCR assay on genomic DNA. On the Illumina HiSeq System, the amplified TCR beta libraries were sequenced as 87-base-pair reads. On the authors' methods: A later analysis tallied tens of millions of unique TCR beta chains across the 666 repertoires, and approximately 12 million of those chains were shared by two or more donors. Raw reads were error-corrected and collapsed into unique sequences with a nearest-neighbor algorithm that merged closely related sequences to remove PCR and sequencing errors. CDR3 sequences were aligned to IMGT reference sequences to assign V, D and J gene segments. Each retained sequence needed at least a six-nucleotide match to both a V gene segment and a J gene segment. Rearrangements were called productive when the CDR3 lacked stop codons and stayed in frame with V and J; all others were non-productive. Following IMGT convention, CDR3 was defined as the stretch from the second conserved V-encoded cysteine to the conserved J-encoded phenylalanine. The earlier analysis of approximately 590 of the donors excluded any sequence lacking an unambiguous match to a single V gene segment. In an earlier analysis of roughly 600 of the donors, a V segment was called functional when productive rearrangements were above 56.7%, and segregating when the standard deviation between donors exceeded 5%. A statistical classification framework was built to diagnose cytomegalovirus status from the catalog of TCR beta chain sequences. V and J gene assignment, in a later analysis, came from comparing TCR nucleotide sequences with IMGT/GENE-DB human TR gene sequences. Using the TCRdist pipeline, a later analysis assigned CDR3 sequences along with most-parsimonious VDJ recombination scenarios. In a later analysis, each TCR beta chain was defined by its CDR3 amino acid sequence together with its V-gene family, and reads lacking a unique V-gene family were excluded. To address suspected cross-contamination and a sequencing artifact, a later analysis removed around 600 highly shared, low-generation-probability nucleotide sequences. In a later analysis, a clonal expansion index was calculated for each public chain from normalized within-repertoire ranks of inferred template counts. Generation probabilities in a later analysis came from a VDJ recombination model fitted to out-of-frame rearrangements, and those results were checked against IGoR. A later analysis scored TCR-TCR, TCR-HLA and TCR-CMV co-occurrence with hypergeometric tests, applying a repertoire-size bias correction to TCR pairs. False discovery rates were estimated in a later analysis by permuting HLA or CMV assignments 20 times. A later analysis grouped co-occurring TCRs with DBSCAN, adding TCRdist sequence similarity when clustering within HLA-allele-positive subsets. Repertoires with fewer than 30,000 or more than 120,000 public chains, plus five repertoires with anomalous nucleotide sharing, were excluded from co-occurrence clustering. TCRdb took this table from immuneACCESS and kept in-frame rearrangements with V and J called. Such tables lack part of the clones; where checked against another copy, unresolved V genes explain under half of the gap, and the rest is unexplained. From that table come the V and J calls and clone size; the DNA was used to work out D and trimming. This sample has under 200,000 clones in its table, and 75% to 85% of those were observed once. Jointly, the top ten make up less than 2.5% of the sample.

Rearrangement joined TRBV6-1 to TRBJ2-1, with TRBD1 tentatively as D gene (5 bases match). The sequencing input was PBMCs. The TCR originated in a woman between 45 and 60 years old in good health and CMV-seronegative. The nucleotide sequence is given as TGTGCCAGCGGAGACAGAAACTCCTACAATGAGCAGTTCTTC. This yields the protein CASGDRNSYNEQFF.